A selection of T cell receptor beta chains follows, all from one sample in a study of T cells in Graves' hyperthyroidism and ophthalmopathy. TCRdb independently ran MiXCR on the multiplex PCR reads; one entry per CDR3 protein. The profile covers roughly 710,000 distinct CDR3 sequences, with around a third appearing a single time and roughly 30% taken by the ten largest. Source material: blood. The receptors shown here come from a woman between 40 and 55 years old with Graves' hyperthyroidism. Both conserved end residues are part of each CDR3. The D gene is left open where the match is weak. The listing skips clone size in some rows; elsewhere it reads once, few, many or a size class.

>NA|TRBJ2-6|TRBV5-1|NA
TGTGCCAGCAGCCAAGAATCGGCTTTGGGGGCCAACGTCCTGACTTTC
CASSQESALGANVLTF
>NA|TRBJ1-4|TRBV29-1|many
TGCAGCGTTTCCGACGGAGAGGAAAAACTGTTTTTT
CSVSDGEEKLFF
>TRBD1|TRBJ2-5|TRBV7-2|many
TGTGCCAGCAGCCCGACAGGGTCCCGCGAGACCCAGTACTTC
CASSPTGSRETQYF
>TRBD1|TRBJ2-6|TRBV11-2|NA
TGTGCCAGCCTTACAGGGGCCCGGGCCAACGTCCTGACTTTC
CASLTGARANVLTF
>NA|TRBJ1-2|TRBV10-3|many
TGTGCCATCAGTGAGTCCGTGGATCCCTATGGCTACACCTTC
CAISESVDPYGYTF
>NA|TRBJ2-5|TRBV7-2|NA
TGTGCCAGCAGCTCGGGCACGACTGAGGGGCTTATTTCGCTCCAGTACTTC
CASSSGTTEGLISLQYF
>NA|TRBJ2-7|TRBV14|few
TGTGCCAGCAGCCGGGGCCTCAGGCCCTACGAGCAGTACTTC
CASSRGLRPYEQYF
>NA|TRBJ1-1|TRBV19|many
TGTGCCAGTAGACAGACAGCCTTCACTGAAGCTTTCTTT
CASRQTAFTEAFF
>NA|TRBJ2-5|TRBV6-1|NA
TGTGCCAGCAGTCAAGTCCGGGACGGGGAGACCCAGTACTTC
CASSQVRDGETQYF
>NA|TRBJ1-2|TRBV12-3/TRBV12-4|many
TGTGCCAGCAGTTTTGGACAGTCTGGCTACACCTTC
CASSFGQSGYTF
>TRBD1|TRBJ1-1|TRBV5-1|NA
TGCGCCAGCGGGTCAGGGGGCGCGGGAACTGAAGCTTTCTTT
CASGSGGAGTEAFF